This TCR beta chain originates from a study of T cells after yellow fever vaccination. Study in general: In the case of low-cell-number fractions, SMART-Seq v4 Ultra Low Input was used for preparation.

MiXCR, run by TCRdb on the 5' RACE reads, gives a single entry per CDR3 protein. Of about 350,000 distinct CDR3 sequences listed, roughly 8.6% are singletons. V lost 0 bases to trimming and J lost 5 bases, with 16 bases between them. Germline V gives CDR1 LGHNA, CDR2 YSLEER. The CDR3 loop spans 17 amino acids. This clonotype was found a few times. The chain carries TRBV4-3 and TRBJ2-2; D gene ambiguous. The material was PBMCs, obtained approximately 40 days after the first yellow fever vaccination. The TCR sequence derives from a young man who received the YFV17D yellow fever vaccine. The DNA of the CDR3 is TGCGCCAGCAGCCAAGAGGCTACCCAAACCAGAACCGGGGAGCTGTTTTTT. It codes for CASSQEATQTRTGELFF.